This T cell receptor (beta chain) was sequenced in a study of T cell repertoires in aging, cancer and after chemotherapy. TCR beta rearrangements were amplified from peripheral blood genomic DNA. The CDR3 covers 15 residues. The germline gives CDR1 MNHNY, CDR2 SVGAGI (reference sequence). The ends lost 5 bases at V and 6 bases at J; junction bases unmatched: 10. This clonotype is medium-sized. Its matching antigen is unknown. The study's findings and limits: Compared with age-matched healthy donors, untreated hematological or solid cancer patients showed higher blood TCR clonality. Loss of evenness, beyond lost richness, contributed to age-related TCR diversity decline in cancer patients. These repertoire data do not allow conclusions about immunological memory after chemotherapy. In each cancer cohort, median generation probability increased across chemotherapy, suggesting thymic output rebounded.

A mixed TRB-A/B primer pool amplified rearranged TRB by multiplex touch-down PCR. TCRdb re-called the multiplex PCR reads with MiXCR, one entry per CDR3 protein. The sample has some 20,000 distinct CDR3 sequences; roughly 37% are singletons. This receptor was taken from a human donor with a solid tumor. This sequence joins TRBV6-6 and TRBJ2-3; TRBD2 matches at 8 bases. The material sequenced was blood. Written as DNA, the CDR3 is TGTGCCAGCAGTGTTTCCGGGACTAGTGTGGATACGCAGTATTTT. This sequence encodes CASSVSGTSVDTQYF.